Listed here is a single T cell receptor beta chain. Its antigen is not identified. TCR beta CDR3 sequences were amplified from RNA transcripts. The study used the HTBI primer set for a first-round RT-PCR of the TCR CDR3. Via MiXCR, TCRdb re-called the multiplex PCR reads, giving one row per CDR3 protein. Counted here are about 380,000 distinct CDR3 sequences, approximately 13% occurring once; the ten biggest clones make up about 20%. The sample originates from a study of T cells in Graves' hyperthyroidism and ophthalmopathy. Overall study results and limits: Patients with ophthalmopathy were separated from those with stable hyperthyroidism by a 13 V-J model. Most expanded thyroid clonotypes above 0.001 recurred in blood.

CDR1 and CDR2 (germline): MNHEY, SMNVEV (reference sequence). Trimming cost V 3 bases and J 2 bases; bases outside gene matches: 7. The CDR3 consists of 16 residues. The J gene is TRBJ2-7, the V gene TRBV27, with 10 positions matching TRBD2. The source is a man aged 30-40 years with Graves' hyperthyroidism that later progressed to Graves' ophthalmopathy. Sequenced sample: blood. CDR3 coding DNA: TGTGCCAGCAGTTTGGTCTTAGCGGGGGGTCCCTACGAGCAGTACTTC. It yields the protein CASSLVLAGGPYEQYF.